The 26 T cell receptor beta chains below were found in one sample sequenced in a study of T cells in tuberculosis. Only in-frame clones appear in the TCRdb table, and some are missing; sequencing was by immunoSEQ multiplex PCR. This table holds some 30,000 clones, about nine tenths found once. Sequenced sample: PBMCs. The receptors derive from a donor aged 10 to 29 with latent tuberculosis or without tuberculosis infection. Some clones in this sample may be carry-over from other donors' samples.

This rearrangement joins TRBV4-2 to TRBJ2-2, with D perhaps TRBD1 (5 bases). This CDR3 has 14 amino acids. Deletions cut 0 bases from V and 6 bases from J, with 8 bases between. The germline V gene encodes CDR1 LGHNA and CDR2 YNFKEQ. The CDR3 bases are TGTGCCAGCAGCCAAGATAAGGGGCCCGGGGAGCTGTTTTTT. It translates to CASSQDKGPGELFF.

This chain links TRBV5-1 with TRBJ1-1; D might be TRBD1 (5 bases). From germline, CDR1 is SGHRS and CDR2 YFSETQ. This CDR3 region has 14 residues. The V end was cut by 0 bases, the J end by 1 base, with 7 bases between. In nucleotides, the CDR3 is TGCGCCAGCAGCTTGGAGGGGCAGAACACTGAAGCTTTCTTT. Its translation is CASSLEGQNTEAFF.

The rearrangement links TRBV19 to TRBJ1-3; tentatively, D is TRBD1 (5 bases). There are 16 residues in the CDR3. Between the trimmed V and J ends, which lost 6 bases and 0 bases, there was a span of 15 bases. CDR1 is LNHDA, CDR2 SQIVND, per germline (reference sequence). The CDR3 region has the DNA TGTGCCAGTAGCTGGGGCAGGCAACTCTCTGGAAACACCATATATTTT. Protein sequence: CASSWGRQLSGNTIYF.

The rearrangement links TRBV7-9 to TRBJ1-1; a weak D match, TRBD1 (5 bases). V was clipped by 1 base and J by 7 bases, with 13 bases between them. Germline V gene sequence: CDR1 SEHNR, CDR2 FQNEAQ (reference sequence). The CDR3 is made up of 14 amino acids. The CDR3 reads CASSLDRTYFEAFF. CDR3 in DNA: TGTGCCAGCAGCTTAGATCGGACATACTTTGAAGCTTTCTTT.

This chain joins TRBV29-1 and TRBJ1-3, with D unresolved. The V gene's germline CDR1 is SQVTM and CDR2 ANQGSEA. CDR3 length: 12 residues. V lost 2 bases and J lost 7, with 9 bases in between. The CDR3 is CSVELPQNTIYF. CDR3 nucleotide sequence: TGCAGCGTTGAACTGCCACAGAACACCATATATTTT.

This rearrangement joins TRBV5-5 to TRBJ2-7, with D possibly TRBD1 on 6 matching bases. CDR1 and CDR2 (germline): SGHKS, YYEKEE (reference sequence). V was trimmed by 0 bases and J by 3 bases, leaving 13 bases between them. CDR3 length: 15 amino acids. The CDR3 protein is CASSLASGVDYEQYF. The CDR3 DNA reads as TGTGCCAGCAGCTTGGCTTCAGGGGTGGACTACGAGCAGTACTTC.

The chain employs TRBV9 and TRBJ2-1; 9 bases align to TRBD2. The CDR3 extends over 15 amino acids. Trimming took 3 bases from V and 4 from J; bases not matched to a gene: 5. Germline-derived CDR1 and CDR2 are SGDLS and YYNGEE. This CDR3 reads CASSASGGSYNEQFF. CDR3 nucleotide sequence: TGTGCCAGCAGCGCGAGCGGGGGGTCATACAATGAGCAGTTCTTC. The full variable domain, with the rest looked up from reference TRBV9 and TRBJ2-1, is DSGVTQTPKHLITATGQRVTLRCSPRSGDLSVYWYQQSLDQGLQFLIQYYNGEERAKGNILERFSAQQFPDLHSELNLSSLELGDSALYFCASSASGGSYNEQFFGPGTRLTVL.

The V and J genes are TRBV6-1 and TRBJ2-7; D gene ambiguous. Germline V gene data show CDR1 as MNHNS and CDR2 as SASEGT. The CDR3 sequence is 15 residues long. Trimming removed 2 bases from V and 3 bases from J, with 14 bases in between. In DNA form, the CDR3 reads TGTGCCAGCAGTGAAAACCACCCAGCGTACTACGAGCAGTACTTC. Protein: CASSENHPAYYEQYF.

The CDR3 sequence is CASSESQLPADTQYF. The CDR3, as DNA: TGTGCCAGCAGTGAGTCTCAATTGCCGGCAGATACGCAGTATTTT. The V call is TRBV2, the J call TRBJ2-3; D call uncertain. Trimming cost V 3 bases and J 4 bases, with 14 bases left between them. Per germline, CDR1 SNHLY and CDR2 FYNNEI. The CDR3 loop spans 15 amino acids. The entire variable domain, with the rest obtained from reference TRBV2 and TRBJ2-3, is as follows: EPEVTQTPSHQVTQMGQEVILRCVPISNHLYFYWYRQILGQKVEFLVSFYNNEISEKSEIFDDQFSVERPDGSNFTLKIRSTKLEDSAMYFCASSESQLPADTQYFGPGTRLTVL.

This chain links TRBV4-1 with TRBJ2-5, with D possibly matching TRBD2 (6 bases). CDR1 and CDR2 (germline): MGHRA, YSYEKL. Trimming shortened V by 1 base and J by 4 bases, and 10 bases separated the two germline ends. CDR3 length equals 14 residues. In DNA form, the CDR3 reads TGCGCCAGCAGCCAAGTAGGAGCGGGAGAGACCCAGTACTTC. Its translation: CASSQVGAGETQYF.

V usage is TRBV20-1 and J usage is TRBJ2-1; a weak D match, TRBD1 (6 bases). This CDR3 spans 11 amino acids. In germline, CDR1 is DFQATT, CDR2 SNEGSKA (reference sequence). Trimming left V 7 bases short and J 7 bases short, with 11 bases between. This CDR3 reads CSGYRANEQFF. As DNA, the CDR3 is TGCAGTGGTTACAGGGCGAATGAGCAGTTCTTC.

The chain has TRBV7-9 and TRBJ1-1; possibly TRBD1 for D (6 bases). Looked up from germline, CDR1 is SEHNR and CDR2 is FQNEAQ (reference sequence). Trimming stripped 6 bases from V and 7 bases from J, with 15 bases between. The CDR3 loop spans 13 amino acids. CDR3 DNA sequence: TGTGCCAGCAGTCAAACAGGGAGTGATGAAGCTTTCTTT. Protein sequence: CASSQTGSDEAFF.

This clone appeared once. The V call is TRBV6-5, the J call TRBJ2-7, with D possibly being TRBD1 (8 bases). CDR3 size: 13 residues. Trimming left V 6 bases short and J 4 bases short, with 13 bases between. In germline, CDR1 is MNHEY, CDR2 SVGAGI. The CDR3 bases are TGTGCCAGCAGCTCACAGGGGGGGTACGAGCAGTACTTC. Its protein product is CASSSQGGYEQYF.

The chain has TRBV4-1 and TRBJ1-5; perhaps TRBD1 as D (6 bases). The V end was cut by 1 base, the J end by 1 base, with 11 bases between. CDR1 is MGHRA and CDR2 is YSYEKL in the germline V gene. This CDR3 contains 16 residues. CDR3 bases: TGCGCCAGCAGCCAAGTTGTCCAGGGGAGCAATCAGCCCCAGCATTTT. This codes for CASSQVVQGSNQPQHF.

V is TRBV6-4 and J is TRBJ2-6; D is unresolved. V was shortened by 4 bases and J by 5 bases, with 21 bases between the two germline ends. Germline CDR1 reads MRHNA; CDR2 reads SNTAGT. This CDR3 region has 18 residues. CDR3 nucleotide sequence: TGTGCCAGCAGTGGCAGGCGCACACGACAAAGTCGGGCCAACGTCCTGACTTTC. This codes for CASSGRRTRQSRANVLTF.

V usage is TRBV9 and J usage is TRBJ1-2; the D gene is possibly TRBD1 (5 bases). Germline values: CDR1 SGDLS, CDR2 YYNGEE. The V gene lost 0 bases and the J gene lost 4 bases, with 13 bases spanning the gap. The CDR3 is made up of 15 amino acids. Written as DNA, the CDR3 is TGTGCCAGCAGCGTAGTGCCAGGGACTACCTATGGCTACACCTTC. This sequence encodes CASSVVPGTTYGYTF. The whole variable domain, filled in from reference TRBV9 and TRBJ1-2, reads DSGVTQTPKHLITATGQRVTLRCSPRSGDLSVYWYQQSLDQGLQFLIQYYNGEERAKGNILERFSAQQFPDLHSELNLSSLELGDSALYFCASSVVPGTTYGYTFGSGTRLTVV.

The CDR3 protein is CASSDLKRNSNGELFF. In nucleotides, the CDR3 is TGTGCCAGCAGTGATTTGAAGCGGAATTCGAATGGGGAGCTGTTTTTT. This rearrangement joins TRBV2 to TRBJ2-2, with a weak D call TRBD2 (5 bases). Deletions cut 3 bases from V and 8 bases from J, with 19 bases between. In germline, CDR1 is SNHLY, CDR2 FYNNEI. This CDR3 is 16 amino acids long. The whole variable domain, remainder taken from reference TRBV2 and TRBJ2-2, is EPEVTQTPSHQVTQMGQEVILRCVPISNHLYFYWYRQILGQKVEFLVSFYNNEISEKSEIFDDQFSVERPDGSNFTLKIRSTKLEDSAMYFCASSDLKRNSNGELFFGEGSRLTVL.

This sequence joins TRBV7-9 and TRBJ2-5, with D perhaps TRBD2 (6 bases). The CDR3 is 18 residues long. The germline V gene encodes CDR1 SEHNR and CDR2 FQNEAQ (reference sequence). V dropped 5 bases and J dropped 5 bases, with 27 bases sitting between them. The CDR3: CASSPQYPPGPRGETQYF. CDR3 coding DNA: TGTGCCAGCAGCCCTCAATATCCCCCGGGACCCCGGGGGGAGACCCAGTACTTC. Full variable domain (outside the CDR3, taken from reference TRBV7-9 and TRBJ2-5): DTGVSQNPRHKITKRGQNVTFRCDPISEHNRLYWYRQTLGQGPEFLTYFQNEAQLEKSRLLSDRFSAERPKGSFSTLEIQRTEQGDSAMYLCASSPQYPPGPRGETQYFGPGTRLLVL.

V usage is TRBV5-1 and J usage is TRBJ1-4; 7 bases align to TRBD1. The germline gives CDR1 SGHRS, CDR2 YFSETQ. V lost 5 bases and J lost 8; bases outside the gene matches: 6. The CDR3 contains 13 residues. CDR3 nucleotides: TGCGCCAGCAGGGGTGGACAGGAAGAAAAACTGTTTTTT. Its protein is CASRGGQEEKLFF.

The chain carries TRBV6-1 and TRBJ2-7; no clear D gene. Germline CDR1 MNHNS, CDR2 SASEGT. Between the trimmed V and J ends, which lost 5 bases and 3 bases, there was a span of 11 bases. The CDR3 sequence is 13 residues long. The CDR3 coding sequence is TGTGCCAGCAGTCGACACGGATACTACGAGCAGTACTTC. It translates to CASSRHGYYEQYF.

This chain links TRBV2 with TRBJ1-5, with 8 bases fitting TRBD1. Germline CDR1 is SNHLY and CDR2 is FYNNEI. Trimming at V came to 4 bases and at J to 7 bases, leaving 6 bases not matched to a gene. CDR3 length equals 14 residues. As DNA, the CDR3 is TGTGCCAGCAGTGTTCAGGGGGCGAGGCAGCCCCAGCATTTT. Translating gives CASSVQGARQPQHF.

The V and J genes are TRBV5-1 and TRBJ1-2; maybe TRBD1 (5 bases). The germline gives CDR1 SGHRS, CDR2 YFSETQ. The V and J ends lost 2 bases and 0 bases respectively, with 8 bases between them. The CDR3 runs 14 residues. CDR3: CASSLQEANYGYTF. In DNA, the CDR3 is TGCGCCAGCAGCTTACAGGAAGCTAACTATGGCTACACCTTC.

The chain couples TRBV28 to TRBJ1-2, with TRBD1 matching 12 bases. CDR3 length equals 15 residues. After removal of 4 bases from V and 7 bases from J, the junction contained 7 bases not matched to a gene. Germline CDR1 reads MDHEN; CDR2 reads SYDVKM. The CDR3 DNA reads as TGTGCCAGCAGTTCCCGGGACAGGGGGCTTCTTGGCTACACCTTC. Amino acids: CASSSRDRGLLGYTF.

This chain joins TRBV28 and TRBJ2-4, with TRBD1 matching 8 bases. The CDR3 runs to 14 residues. The trim removed 6 bases at V and 7 bases at J, leaving 8 bases unmatched. Germline CDR1 reads MDHEN; CDR2 reads SYDVKM. The CDR3 is CASSHGQGRNIQYF. For the CDR3, the DNA is TGTGCCAGCAGCCACGGACAGGGTAGGAACATTCAGTACTTC. The full variable domain, completed using reference TRBV28 and TRBJ2-4, is DVKVTQSSRYLVKRTGEKVFLECVQDMDHENMFWYRQDPGLGLRLIYFSYDVKMKEKGDIPEGYSVSREKKERFSLILESASTNQTSMYLCASSHGQGRNIQYFGAGTRLSVL.

The chain joins TRBV4-1 to TRBJ1-2; unclear D gene. Trimming removed 0 bases at V and 4 bases at J, with 9 bases between. The CDR3 contains 14 residues. Germline CDR1 is MGHRA and CDR2 is YSYEKL. The CDR3 DNA reads as TGCGCCAGCAGCCAAGAGATAGGAGCCTATGGCTACACCTTC. As protein: CASSQEIGAYGYTF.

The chain combines TRBV28 with TRBJ2-4; tentative D call: TRBD1 (5 bases). The V end was cut by 3 bases, the J end by 5 bases, with 11 bases between. The CDR3 length is 14 residues. Germline CDR1 reads MDHEN; CDR2 reads SYDVKM. The CDR3 loop reads CASSFPGIQNIQYF. CDR3 bases: TGTGCCAGCAGTTTCCCAGGGATCCAAAACATTCAGTACTTC.